The present T cell receptor (beta chain) was sequenced within a study of shared clonotypes between healthy human individuals. Looking at the study overall: A couple of female and a few male donors aged 18 to 49 were enrolled. Study results and limitations: Sampling involved blood alone; tissue repertoires likely differ. A generally larger estimated richness was seen in naive subsets than in memory subsets.

CD4+ cells underwent separation, giving CD45RA+ naive and CD45RA-negative memory subsets. CDR1 is ENHRY, CDR2 SYGVKD, per germline. Trimming at V came to 6 bases and at J to 6 bases, leaving 7 bases not matched to a gene. The CDR3 contains 14 residues. Note on this clone: Its antigen is unidentified.

TCRdb's copy holds only in-frame clones and misses some; the assay was immunoSEQ multiplex PCR. The sample carries some 1,400,000 clones, more than 95% recorded once. This chain links TRBV10-3 with TRBJ1-4; 7 nucleotides agree with TRBD1. The receptor was isolated from a man aged 25-45 years in good health. Material for sequencing was naive CD4+ T cells sorted from blood. Subset meaning: CD45RA+ positively selected. This CDR3 reads CAISLGQGDEKLFF. The CDR3 DNA reads as TGTGCCATCAGCCTGGGGCAGGGGGATGAAAAACTGTTTTTT.